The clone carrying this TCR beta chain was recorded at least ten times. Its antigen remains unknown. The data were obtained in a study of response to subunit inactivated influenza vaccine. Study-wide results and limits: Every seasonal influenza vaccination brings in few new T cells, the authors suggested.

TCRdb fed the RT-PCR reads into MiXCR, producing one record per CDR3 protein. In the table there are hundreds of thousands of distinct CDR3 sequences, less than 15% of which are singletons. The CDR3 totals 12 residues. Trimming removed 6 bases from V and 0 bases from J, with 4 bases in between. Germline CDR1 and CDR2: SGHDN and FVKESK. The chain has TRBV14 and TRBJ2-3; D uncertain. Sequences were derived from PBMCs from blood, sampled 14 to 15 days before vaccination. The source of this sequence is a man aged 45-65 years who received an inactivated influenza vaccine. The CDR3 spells CASRSSTDTQYF. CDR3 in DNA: TGTGCCAGCAGATCCAGCACAGATACGCAGTATTTT.